A single sample is the source of the 9 T cell receptor beta chains below, sequenced in a study of T cell responses to AZD1222 COVID-19 vaccine. Some clones are missing from TCRdb's copy, which holds only in-frame ones; the method was immunoSEQ multiplex PCR. The table has about 120,000 clones, more than 80% seen once. This specimen consisted of peripheral blood, obtained on day 0 of AZD1222 vaccination. These receptors all stem from an adult in good health.

V gene TRBV6-2 or TRBV6-3 combines with J gene TRBJ1-5; D ambiguous. CDR1 and CDR2 (germline): MNHEY, SVGEGT. V dropped 5 bases and J dropped 2 bases, with 19 bases sitting between them. The CDR3 totals 17 residues. CDR3 protein: CASSPLKAVDGNQPQHF. CDR3 nucleotide sequence: TGTGCCAGCAGTCCCCTTAAAGCAGTCGATGGCAATCAGCCCCAGCATTTT.

The J gene is TRBJ1-3, the V gene TRBV3-1 (or the pseudogene TRBV3-2); tentatively, D is TRBD1 (5 bases). This CDR3 has 14 amino acids. The V gene's germline CDR1 is LGHDT and CDR2 YNNKEL (reference sequence). V lost 4 bases, J lost 7 bases, and 14 bases lay in between. DNA of the CDR3: TGTGCCAGCAGCCCCACATTGACAGTGAACACCATATATTTT. Amino acid sequence: CASSPTLTVNTIYF.

The rearrangement links TRBV19 to TRBJ2-7; TRBD2 matches at 7 bases. This CDR3 has 15 amino acids. Germline CDR1 reads LNHDA; CDR2 reads SQIVND (reference sequence). The ends lost 1 base at V and 4 bases at J; junction bases unmatched: 7. The CDR3 here is CASSIALAEIYEQYF. CDR3 DNA: TGTGCCAGTAGTATAGCTCTAGCGGAGATATACGAGCAGTACTTC.

The chain carries TRBV4-2 and TRBJ2-3, with 10 bases identical to TRBD2. CDR3 length: 16 amino acids. Germline V CDR1 and CDR2: LGHNA, YNFKEQ. The J segment lost 6 bases and the V segment lost 4 bases, leaving 10 bases of the junction unmatched. CDR3 residues: CASSRGEGAGGDTQYF. Here the CDR3 DNA reads TGTGCCAGCAGCCGCGGCGAGGGAGCGGGGGGGGATACGCAGTATTTT.

In DNA form, the CDR3 reads TGCAGCGCCCTAGAGAGGTATAATTCACCCCTCCACTTT. This encodes CSALERYNSPLHF. This chain links TRBV29-1 with TRBJ1-6; the D is unclear. The CDR3 is 13 amino acids. Germline values: CDR1 SQVTM, CDR2 ANQGSEA. Trimming stripped 7 bases from V and 4 bases from J, with 11 bases between. The whole variable domain, remainder taken from reference TRBV29-1 and TRBJ1-6, is SAVISQKPSRDICQRGTSLTIQCQVDSQVTMMFWYRQQPGQSLTLIATANQGSEATYESGFVIDKFPISRPNLTFSTLTVSNMSPEDSSIYLCSALERYNSPLHFGNGTRLTVT.

The rearrangement uses TRBV4-3 and TRBJ1-6; D call uncertain. This CDR3 is built from 15 residues. V was cut by 0 bases and J by 2 bases, with 5 bases left in between. Germline values: CDR1 LGHNA, CDR2 YSLEER. For the CDR3, the DNA is TGCGCCAGCAGCCAAGATGCAGCCTATAATTCACCCCTCCACTTT. Its protein is CASSQDAAYNSPLHF.

The CDR3 sequence is CASSLRLGEKLFF. CDR3 in DNA: TGTGCCAGCAGCTTAAGACTGGGTGAAAAACTGTTTTTT. The chain combines TRBV7-2 with TRBJ1-4; D ambiguous. This CDR3 contains 13 residues. The V end lost 2 bases, the J end lost 7 bases, and 8 bases lay between the germline ends. Germline V gene lookup returns CDR1 SGHTA and CDR2 FQGNSA.

CDR3 coding DNA: TGTGCCAGCAGCGCCCCTCTAGCGGGAGAACCAAATACGCAGTATTTT. Its translation: CASSAPLAGEPNTQYF. J is TRBJ2-3 and V is TRBV9, with 10 positions matching TRBD2. The CDR3 totals 16 residues. The ends lost 3 bases at V and 7 bases at J; junction bases unmatched: 11. Germline loops: CDR1 SGDLS, CDR2 YYNGEE.

The chain is built from TRBV9 and TRBJ1-5; D is unclear. With 3 bases removed from V and 1 base from J, the gap between germline ends came to 8 bases. Germline V gene lookup returns CDR1 SGDLS and CDR2 YYNGEE. The CDR3 loop spans 14 amino acids. The CDR3 nucleotides read TGTGCCAGCAGCGGCCGAGGGAGCAATCAGCCCCAGCATTTT. Translating it yields CASSGRGSNQPQHF.